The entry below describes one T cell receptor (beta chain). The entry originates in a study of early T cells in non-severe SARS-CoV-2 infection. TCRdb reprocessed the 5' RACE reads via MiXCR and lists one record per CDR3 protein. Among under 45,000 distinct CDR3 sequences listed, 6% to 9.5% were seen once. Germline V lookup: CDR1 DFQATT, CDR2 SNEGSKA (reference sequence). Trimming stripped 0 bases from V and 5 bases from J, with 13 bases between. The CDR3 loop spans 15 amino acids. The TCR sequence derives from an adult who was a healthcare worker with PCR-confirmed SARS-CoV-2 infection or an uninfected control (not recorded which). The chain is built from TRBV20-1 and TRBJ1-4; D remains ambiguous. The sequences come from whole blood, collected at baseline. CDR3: CSARDPGRPNEKLFF. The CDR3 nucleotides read TGCAGTGCTAGAGATCCAGGCAGACCAAATGAAAAACTGTTTTTT.